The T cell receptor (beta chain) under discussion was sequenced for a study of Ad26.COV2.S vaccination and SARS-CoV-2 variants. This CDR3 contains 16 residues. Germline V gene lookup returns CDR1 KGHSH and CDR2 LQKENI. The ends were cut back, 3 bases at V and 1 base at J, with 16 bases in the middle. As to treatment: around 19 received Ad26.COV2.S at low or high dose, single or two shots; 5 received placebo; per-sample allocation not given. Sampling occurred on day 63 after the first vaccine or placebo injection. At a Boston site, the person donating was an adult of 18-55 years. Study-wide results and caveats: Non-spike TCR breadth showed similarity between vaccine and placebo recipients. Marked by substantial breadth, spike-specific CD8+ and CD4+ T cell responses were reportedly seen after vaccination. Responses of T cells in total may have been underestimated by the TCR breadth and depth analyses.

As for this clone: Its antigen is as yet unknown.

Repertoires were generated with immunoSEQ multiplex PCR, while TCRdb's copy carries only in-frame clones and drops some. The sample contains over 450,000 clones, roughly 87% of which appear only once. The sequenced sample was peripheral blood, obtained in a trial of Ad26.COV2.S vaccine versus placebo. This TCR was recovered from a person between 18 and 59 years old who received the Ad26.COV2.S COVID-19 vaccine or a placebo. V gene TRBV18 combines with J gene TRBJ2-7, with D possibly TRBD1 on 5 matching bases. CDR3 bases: TGTGCCAGCTCACCGGCAGGGTTCCCCAAGTCCTACGAGCAGTACTTC. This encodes CASSPAGFPKSYEQYF. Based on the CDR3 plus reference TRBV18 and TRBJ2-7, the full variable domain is NAGVMQNPRHLVRRRGQEARLRCSPMKGHSHVYWYRQLPEEGLKFMVYLQKENIIDESGMPKERFSAEFPKEGPSILRIQQVVRGDSAAYFCASSPAGFPKSYEQYFGPGTRLTVT.